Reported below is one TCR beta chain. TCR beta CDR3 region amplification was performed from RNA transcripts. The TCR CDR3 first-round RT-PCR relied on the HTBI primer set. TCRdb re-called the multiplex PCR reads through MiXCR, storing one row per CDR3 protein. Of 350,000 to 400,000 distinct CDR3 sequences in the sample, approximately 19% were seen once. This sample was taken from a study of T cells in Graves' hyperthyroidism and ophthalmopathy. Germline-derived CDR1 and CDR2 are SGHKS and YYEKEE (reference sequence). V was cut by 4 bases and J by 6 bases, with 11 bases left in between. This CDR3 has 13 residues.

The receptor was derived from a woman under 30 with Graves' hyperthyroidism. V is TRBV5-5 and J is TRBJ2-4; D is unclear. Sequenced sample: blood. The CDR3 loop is CASSLTVGNIQYF. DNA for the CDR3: TGTGCCAGCAGCCTGACTGTTGGAAACATTCAGTACTTC.